The clone carrying this TCR beta chain occurred many times. Its target is not known. V shed 0 bases, J shed 1 base, and the junction held 7 bases outside the gene matches. The CDR3 is made up of 18 amino acids. Germline CDR1 reads SGDLS; CDR2 reads YYNGEE. TCRdb reprocessed the 5' RACE reads with MiXCR, giving one entry per CDR3 protein. This repertoire shows some 65,000 distinct CDR3 sequences, under 5% found once; its top ten account for about 2.4%. These data come from a study of neurological immune-mediated disorders. Notes on the study in general: The absence of shared CDR3 amino acid sequences among expanded clones across subjects suggests private repertoires in all groups.

The chain has TRBV9 and TRBJ2-5; TRBD1 matches 12 bases. The TCR originated in a man aged 45 to 65 with multiple sclerosis. Sequenced sample: PBMCs. The CDR3 nucleotides are TGTGCCAGCAGCGTAGGACACTGGGGACAGGGGGCCCAAGAGACCCAGTACTTC. Protein product: CASSVGHWGQGAQETQYF.